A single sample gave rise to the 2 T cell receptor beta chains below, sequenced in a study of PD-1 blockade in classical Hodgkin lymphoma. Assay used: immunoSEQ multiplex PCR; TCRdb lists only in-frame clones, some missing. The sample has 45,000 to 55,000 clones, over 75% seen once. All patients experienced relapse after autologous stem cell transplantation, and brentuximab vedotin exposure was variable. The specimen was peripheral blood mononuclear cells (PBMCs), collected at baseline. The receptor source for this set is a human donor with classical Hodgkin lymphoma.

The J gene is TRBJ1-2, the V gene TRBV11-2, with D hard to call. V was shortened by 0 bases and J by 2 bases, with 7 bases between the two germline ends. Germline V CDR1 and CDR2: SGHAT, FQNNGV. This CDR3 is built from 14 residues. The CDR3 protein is CASSLDRENYGYTF. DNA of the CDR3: TGTGCCAGCAGCTTAGATCGGGAAAACTATGGCTACACCTTC. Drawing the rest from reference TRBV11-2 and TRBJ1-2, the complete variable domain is EAGVAQSPRYKIIEKRQSVAFWCNPISGHATLYWYQQILGQGPKLLIQFQNNGVVDDSQLPKDRFSAERLKGVDSTLKIQPAKLEDSAVYLCASSLDRENYGYTFGSGTRLTVV.

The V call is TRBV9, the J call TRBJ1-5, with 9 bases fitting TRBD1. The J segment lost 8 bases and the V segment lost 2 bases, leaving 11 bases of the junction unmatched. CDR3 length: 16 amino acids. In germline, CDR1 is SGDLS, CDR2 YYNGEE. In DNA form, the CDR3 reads TGTGCCAGCAGCGTGGGGACAGGGACTAACCAAGAGCCCCAGCATTTT. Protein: CASSVGTGTNQEPQHF.